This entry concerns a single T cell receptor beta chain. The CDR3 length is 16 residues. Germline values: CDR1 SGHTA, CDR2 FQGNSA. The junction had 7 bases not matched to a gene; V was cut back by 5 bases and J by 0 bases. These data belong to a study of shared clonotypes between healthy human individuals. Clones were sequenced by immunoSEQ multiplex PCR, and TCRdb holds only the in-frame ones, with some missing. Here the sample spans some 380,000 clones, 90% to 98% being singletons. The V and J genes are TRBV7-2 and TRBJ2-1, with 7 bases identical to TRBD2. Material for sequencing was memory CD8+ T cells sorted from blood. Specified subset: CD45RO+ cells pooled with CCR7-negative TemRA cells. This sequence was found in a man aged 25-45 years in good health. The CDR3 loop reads CASSPNLAGSYNEQFF. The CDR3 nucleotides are TGTGCCAGCAGCCCCAACTTAGCGGGCTCCTACAATGAGCAGTTCTTC.